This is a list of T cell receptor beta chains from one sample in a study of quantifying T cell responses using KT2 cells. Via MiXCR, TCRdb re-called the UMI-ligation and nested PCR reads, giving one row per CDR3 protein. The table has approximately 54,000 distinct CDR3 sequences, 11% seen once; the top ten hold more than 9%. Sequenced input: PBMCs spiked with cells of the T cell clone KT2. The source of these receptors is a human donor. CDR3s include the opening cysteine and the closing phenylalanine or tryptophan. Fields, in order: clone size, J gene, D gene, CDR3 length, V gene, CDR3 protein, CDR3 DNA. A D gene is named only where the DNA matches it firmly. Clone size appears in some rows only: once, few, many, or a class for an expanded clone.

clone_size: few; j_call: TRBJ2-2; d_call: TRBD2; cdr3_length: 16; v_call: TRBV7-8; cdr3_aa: CASSLVAGGGTGELFF; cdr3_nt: TGTGCCAGCAGCTTGGTAGCGGGAGGGGGCACCGGGGAGCTGTTTTTT
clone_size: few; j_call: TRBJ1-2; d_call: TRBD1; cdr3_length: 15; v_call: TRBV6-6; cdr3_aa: CASRQGSNSPYGYTF; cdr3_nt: TGTGCCAGCAGACAGGGGTCCAATAGCCCCTATGGCTACACCTTC
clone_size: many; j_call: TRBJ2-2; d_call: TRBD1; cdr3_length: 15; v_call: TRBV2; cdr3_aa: CASRTGTGGFGELFF; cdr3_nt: TGTGCCAGCAGGACCGGGACAGGGGGCTTCGGGGAGCTGTTTTTT
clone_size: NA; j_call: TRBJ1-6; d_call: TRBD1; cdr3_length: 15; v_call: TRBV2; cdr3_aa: CASSEGPGQDSPLHF; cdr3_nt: TGTGCCAGCAGTGAAGGGCCGGGACAGGATTCACCCCTCCACTTT
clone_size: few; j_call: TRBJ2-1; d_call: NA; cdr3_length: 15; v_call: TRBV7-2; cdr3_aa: CASSPFWESGDEQFF; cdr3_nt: TGTGCCAGCAGCCCCTTCTGGGAGTCCGGGGATGAGCAGTTCTTC
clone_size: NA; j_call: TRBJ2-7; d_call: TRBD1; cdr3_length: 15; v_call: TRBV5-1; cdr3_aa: CASSGGQAWGDEQYF; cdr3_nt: TGCGCCAGCAGCGGGGGACAGGCATGGGGGGACGAGCAGTACTTC
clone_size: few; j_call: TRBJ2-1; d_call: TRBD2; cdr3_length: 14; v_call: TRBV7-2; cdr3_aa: CASTTSGRYNEQFF; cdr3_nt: TGTGCCAGCACTACTAGCGGGAGGTACAATGAGCAGTTCTTC
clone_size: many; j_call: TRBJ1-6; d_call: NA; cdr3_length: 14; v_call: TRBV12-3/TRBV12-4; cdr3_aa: CASSLSEYNSPLHF; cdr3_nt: TGTGCCAGCAGTTTGTCTGAATATAATTCACCCCTCCACTTT
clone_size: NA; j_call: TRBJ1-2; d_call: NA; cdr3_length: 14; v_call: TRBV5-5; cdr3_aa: CASSPADTNYGYTF; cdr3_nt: TGTGCCAGCAGCCCGGCCGATACTAACTATGGCTACACCTTC
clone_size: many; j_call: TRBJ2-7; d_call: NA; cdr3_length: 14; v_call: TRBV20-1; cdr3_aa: CSARDDRYPYEQYF; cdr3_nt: TGCAGTGCTAGAGATGACAGGTACCCCTACGAGCAGTACTTC
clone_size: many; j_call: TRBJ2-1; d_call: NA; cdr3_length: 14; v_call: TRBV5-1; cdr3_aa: CASSLQGRNNEQFF; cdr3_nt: TGCGCCAGCAGCTTGCAGGGAAGGAACAATGAGCAGTTCTTC
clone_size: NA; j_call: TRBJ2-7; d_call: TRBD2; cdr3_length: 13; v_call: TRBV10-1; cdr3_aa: CASKPSGSYEQYF; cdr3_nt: TGCGCCAGCAAGCCTAGCGGGTCCTACGAGCAGTACTTC
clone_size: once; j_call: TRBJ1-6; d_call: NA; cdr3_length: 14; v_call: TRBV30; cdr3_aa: CAWSLGRGNSPLHF; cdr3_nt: TGTGCCTGGAGTTTGGGGCGGGGGAATTCACCCCTCCACTTT
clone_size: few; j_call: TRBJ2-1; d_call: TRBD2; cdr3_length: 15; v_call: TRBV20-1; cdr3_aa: CSAYSAGGQANEQFF; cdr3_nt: TGCAGTGCTTATTCAGCGGGGGGGCAAGCGAATGAGCAGTTCTTC
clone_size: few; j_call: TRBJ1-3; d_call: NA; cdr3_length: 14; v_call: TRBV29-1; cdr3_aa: CSVVLWDGGNTIYF; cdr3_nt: TGCAGCGTTGTTCTTTGGGACGGTGGAAACACCATATATTTT
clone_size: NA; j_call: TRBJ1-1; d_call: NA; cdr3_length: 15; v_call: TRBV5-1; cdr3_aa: CASSPTGATNTEAFF; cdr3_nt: TGCGCCAGCAGCCCCACCGGGGCGACGAACACTGAAGCTTTCTTT
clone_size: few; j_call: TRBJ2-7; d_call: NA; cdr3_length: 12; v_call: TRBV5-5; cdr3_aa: CASSLVGTGLYF; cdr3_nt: TGTGCCAGCAGCTTGGTGGGGACTGGGTTGTACTTC
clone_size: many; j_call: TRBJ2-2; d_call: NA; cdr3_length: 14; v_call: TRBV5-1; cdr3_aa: CASSLAGGGGELFF; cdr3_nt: TGCGCCAGCAGCTTGGCCGGAGGAGGAGGGGAGCTGTTTTTT
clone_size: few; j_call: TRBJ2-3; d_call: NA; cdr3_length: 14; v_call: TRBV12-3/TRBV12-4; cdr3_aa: CASSLGQNTDTQYF; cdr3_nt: TGTGCCAGCAGTTTAGGACAGAACACAGATACGCAGTATTTT
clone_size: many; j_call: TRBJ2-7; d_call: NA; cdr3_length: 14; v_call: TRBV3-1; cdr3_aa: CASSQLPGSYEQYF; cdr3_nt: TGTGCCAGCAGCCAACTGCCAGGTAGCTACGAGCAGTACTTC
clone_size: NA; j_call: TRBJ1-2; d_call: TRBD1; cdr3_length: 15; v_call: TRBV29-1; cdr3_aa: CSVEDGQGIGGGYTF; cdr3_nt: TGCAGCGTTGAGGACGGACAGGGGATAGGCGGTGGCTACACCTTC
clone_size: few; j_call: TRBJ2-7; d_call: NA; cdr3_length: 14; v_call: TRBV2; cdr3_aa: CASKQAESSYEQYF; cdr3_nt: TGTGCCAGCAAACAGGCAGAGAGCTCCTACGAGCAGTACTTC
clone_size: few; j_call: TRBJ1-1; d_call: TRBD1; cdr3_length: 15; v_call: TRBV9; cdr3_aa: CASSVGSLQGGEAFF; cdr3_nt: TGTGCCAGCAGCGTAGGTAGCCTCCAGGGGGGTGAAGCTTTCTTT
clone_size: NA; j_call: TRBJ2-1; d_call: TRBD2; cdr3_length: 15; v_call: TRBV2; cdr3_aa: CASSPGGSPIDEQFF; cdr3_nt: TGTGCCAGCAGTCCGGGCGGGAGCCCCATTGATGAGCAGTTCTTC
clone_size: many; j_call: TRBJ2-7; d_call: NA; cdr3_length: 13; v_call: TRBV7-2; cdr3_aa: CASSLSPNYEQYF; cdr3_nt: TGTGCCAGCAGCTTAAGTCCGAACTACGAGCAGTACTTC
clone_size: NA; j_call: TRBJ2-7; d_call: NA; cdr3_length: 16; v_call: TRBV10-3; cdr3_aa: CAISEGPPMDPYEQYF; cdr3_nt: TGTGCCATCAGTGAAGGTCCCCCGATGGATCCCTACGAGCAGTACTTC
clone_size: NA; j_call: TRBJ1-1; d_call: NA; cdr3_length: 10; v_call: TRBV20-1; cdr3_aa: CSAANTEAFF; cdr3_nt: TGCAGTGCTGCGAACACTGAAGCTTTCTTT
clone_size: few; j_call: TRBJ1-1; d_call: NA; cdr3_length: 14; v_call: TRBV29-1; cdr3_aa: CSVVRGQGSTEAFF; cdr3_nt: TGCAGCGTTGTTAGGGGCCAGGGTTCCACTGAAGCTTTCTTT
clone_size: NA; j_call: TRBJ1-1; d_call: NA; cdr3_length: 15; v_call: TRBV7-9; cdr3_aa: CASNLVGGQGTEAFF; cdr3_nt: TGTGCCAGCAACTTAGTTGGAGGTCAGGGCACTGAAGCTTTCTTT
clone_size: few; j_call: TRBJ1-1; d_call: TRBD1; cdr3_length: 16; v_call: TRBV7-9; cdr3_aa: CASSLGDSDMNTEAFF; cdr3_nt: TGTGCCAGCAGCTTAGGGGACAGCGACATGAACACTGAAGCTTTCTTT
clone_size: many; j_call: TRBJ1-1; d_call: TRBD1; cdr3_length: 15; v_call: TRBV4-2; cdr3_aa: CASRSGQNLNTEAFF; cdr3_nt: TGTGCCAGCAGGTCGGGACAGAACCTGAACACTGAAGCTTTCTTT
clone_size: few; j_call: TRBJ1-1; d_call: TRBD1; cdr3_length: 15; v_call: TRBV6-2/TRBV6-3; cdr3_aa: CASSLRQGASTEAFF; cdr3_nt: TGTGCCAGCAGCCTAAGACAGGGGGCGAGCACTGAAGCTTTCTTT
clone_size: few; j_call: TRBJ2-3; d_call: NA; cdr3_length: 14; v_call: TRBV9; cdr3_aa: CASSVGGNPDTQYF; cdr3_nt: TGTGCCAGCAGCGTAGGGGGGAACCCAGATACGCAGTATTTT
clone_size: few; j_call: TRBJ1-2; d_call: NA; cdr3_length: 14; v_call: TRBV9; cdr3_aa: CASSPWGTTGGYTF; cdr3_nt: TGTGCCAGCAGCCCCTGGGGGACGACTGGTGGCTACACCTTC
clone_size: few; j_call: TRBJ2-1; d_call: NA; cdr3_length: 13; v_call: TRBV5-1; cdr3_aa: CASSLWTYNEQFF; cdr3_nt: TGCGCCAGCAGCTTGTGGACCTACAATGAGCAGTTCTTC
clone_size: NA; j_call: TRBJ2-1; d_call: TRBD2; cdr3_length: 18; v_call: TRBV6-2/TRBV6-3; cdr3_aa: CASSYWDRSSGSYNEQFF; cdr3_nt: TGTGCCAGCAGTTACTGGGATCGAAGTAGCGGGAGTTACAATGAGCAGTTCTTC
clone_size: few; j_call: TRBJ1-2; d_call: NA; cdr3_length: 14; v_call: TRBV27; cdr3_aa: CASSSSQANYGYTF; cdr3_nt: TGTGCCAGCAGTTCCTCACAGGCTAACTATGGCTACACCTTC
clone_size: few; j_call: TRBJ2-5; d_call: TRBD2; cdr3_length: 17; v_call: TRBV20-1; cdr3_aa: CSAKHRPWLAGQETQYF; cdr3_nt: TGCAGTGCTAAACACAGGCCATGGTTAGCGGGGCAAGAGACCCAGTACTTC
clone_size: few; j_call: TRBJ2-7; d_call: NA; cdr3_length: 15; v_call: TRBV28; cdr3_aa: CASSRPGLSSYEQYF; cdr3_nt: TGTGCCAGCAGCAGACCGGGACTCAGCTCCTACGAGCAGTACTTC
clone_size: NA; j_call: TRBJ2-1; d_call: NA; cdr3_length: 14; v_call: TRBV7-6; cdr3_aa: CASSLEVNSNEQFF; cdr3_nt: TGTGCCAGCAGCTTAGAGGTGAATTCTAATGAGCAGTTCTTC
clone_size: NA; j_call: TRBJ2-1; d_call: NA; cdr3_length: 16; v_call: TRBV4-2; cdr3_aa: CASSQVVGANYNEQFF; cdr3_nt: TGTGCCAGCAGCCAAGTTGTAGGAGCTAATTACAATGAGCAGTTCTTC
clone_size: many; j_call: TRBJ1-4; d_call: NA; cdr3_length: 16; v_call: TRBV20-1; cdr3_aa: CSAPTPPGLISEKLFF; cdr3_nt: TGCAGTGCCCCGACCCCACCGGGACTGATATCCGAAAAACTGTTTTTT
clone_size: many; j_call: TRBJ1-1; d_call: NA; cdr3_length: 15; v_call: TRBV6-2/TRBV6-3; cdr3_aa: CASVSFGGWNTEAFF; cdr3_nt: TGTGCCAGCGTATCCTTCGGAGGGTGGAACACTGAAGCTTTCTTT
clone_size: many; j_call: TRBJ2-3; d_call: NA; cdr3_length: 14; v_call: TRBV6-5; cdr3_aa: CASSYWRGTDTQYF; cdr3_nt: TGTGCCAGCAGTTACTGGCGGGGCACAGATACGCAGTATTTT
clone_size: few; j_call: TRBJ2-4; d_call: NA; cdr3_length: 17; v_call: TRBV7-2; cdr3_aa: CASSDGFAPLSKNIQYF; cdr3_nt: TGTGCCAGCAGCGATGGATTTGCCCCTCTATCCAAAAACATTCAGTACTTC
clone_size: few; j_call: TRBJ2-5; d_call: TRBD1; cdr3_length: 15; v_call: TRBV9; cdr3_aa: CASSVRDRGQETQYF; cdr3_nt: TGTGCCAGCAGCGTCCGGGACAGGGGACAAGAGACCCAGTACTTC
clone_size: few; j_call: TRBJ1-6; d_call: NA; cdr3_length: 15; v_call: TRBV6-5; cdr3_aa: CASSLYRPLNSPLHF; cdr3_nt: TGTGCCAGCAGCCTCTATCGTCCCCTAAATTCACCCCTCCACTTT
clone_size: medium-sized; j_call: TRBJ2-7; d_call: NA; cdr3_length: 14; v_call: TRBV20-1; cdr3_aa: CSARETEGNYEQYF; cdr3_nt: TGCAGTGCTAGAGAGACAGAGGGAAACTACGAGCAGTACTTC
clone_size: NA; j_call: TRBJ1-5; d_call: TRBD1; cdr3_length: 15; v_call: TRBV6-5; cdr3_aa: CASSPGQGFVQPQHF; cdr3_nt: TGTGCCAGCAGTCCTGGACAGGGGTTCGTTCAGCCCCAGCATTTT
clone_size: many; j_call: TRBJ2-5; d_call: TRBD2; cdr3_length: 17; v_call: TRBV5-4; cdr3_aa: CASSPGTSGRGLETQYF; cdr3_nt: TGTGCCAGCAGCCCAGGGACTAGCGGGAGGGGTTTAGAGACCCAGTACTTC
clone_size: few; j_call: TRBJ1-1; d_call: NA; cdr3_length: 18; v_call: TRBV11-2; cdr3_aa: CASSLSFWTRTLNTEAFF; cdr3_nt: TGTGCCAGCAGCTTAAGTTTCTGGACGCGAACTTTGAACACTGAAGCTTTCTTT
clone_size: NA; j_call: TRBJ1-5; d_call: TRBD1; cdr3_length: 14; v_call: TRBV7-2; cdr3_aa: CASSIRQGDQPQHF; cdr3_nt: TGTGCCAGCAGCATTCGACAGGGGGATCAGCCCCAGCATTTT